This T cell receptor (beta chain) was profiled in a study of T cells in Graves' hyperthyroidism and ophthalmopathy. Trimming cost V 2 bases and J 6 bases; bases outside gene matches: 5. The CDR3 length is 14 residues. Germline values: CDR1 MNHEY, CDR2 SVGEGT. This clonotype was found many times. Its matching antigen is unknown. General study results and limits: Blood also contained most expanded thyroid clonotypes above 0.001. A 13 V-J model separated ophthalmopathy from stable hyperthyroidism.

Using RNA transcripts as the source, TCR beta CDR3 regions were amplified. Carried out on the TCR CDR3, a first-round RT-PCR used the HTBI primer set. TCRdb fed the multiplex PCR reads into MiXCR, producing one record per CDR3 protein. The repertoire holds hundreds of thousands of distinct CDR3 sequences, 14% seen once, with roughly 10% in the top ten. The genes are TRBV6-2 or TRBV6-3 and TRBJ2-7; 9 nucleotides agree with TRBD2. The sequence derives from a young woman with Graves' hyperthyroidism. The specimen sequenced was blood. The CDR3 loop is CASSYSRTSAEQYF. In nucleotides, the CDR3 is TGTGCCAGCAGTTACAGTCGGACTAGCGCCGAGCAGTACTTC.